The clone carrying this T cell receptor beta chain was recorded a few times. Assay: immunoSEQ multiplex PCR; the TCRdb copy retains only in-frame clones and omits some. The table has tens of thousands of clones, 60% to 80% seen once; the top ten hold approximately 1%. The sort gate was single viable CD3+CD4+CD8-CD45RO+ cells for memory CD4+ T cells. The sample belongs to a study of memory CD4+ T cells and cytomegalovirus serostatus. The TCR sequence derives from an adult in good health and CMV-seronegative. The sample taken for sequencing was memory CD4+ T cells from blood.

The CDR3 DNA sequence: TGCGCCAGCAGCCAAGATCGTCAGGGGTCCGGGGAGCTGTTTTTT. Its protein product is CASSQDRQGSGELFF. The rearrangement joins TRBV4-3 to TRBJ2-2, with a tentative D call TRBD1 (6 bases). Germline-derived CDR1 and CDR2 are LGHNA and YSLEER. The CDR3 covers 15 residues. V lost 0 bases to trimming and J lost 6 bases, with 11 bases between them.